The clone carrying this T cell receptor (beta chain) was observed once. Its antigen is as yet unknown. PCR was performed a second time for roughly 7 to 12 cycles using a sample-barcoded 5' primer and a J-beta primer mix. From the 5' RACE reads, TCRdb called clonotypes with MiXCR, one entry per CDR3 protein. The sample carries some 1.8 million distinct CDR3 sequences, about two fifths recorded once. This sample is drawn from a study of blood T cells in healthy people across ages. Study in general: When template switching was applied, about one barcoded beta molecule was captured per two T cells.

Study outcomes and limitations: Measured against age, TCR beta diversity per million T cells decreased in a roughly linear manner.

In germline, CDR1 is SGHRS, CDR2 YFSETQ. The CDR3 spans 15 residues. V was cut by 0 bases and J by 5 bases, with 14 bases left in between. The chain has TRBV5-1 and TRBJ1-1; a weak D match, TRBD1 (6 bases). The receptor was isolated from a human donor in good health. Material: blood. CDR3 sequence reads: CASSLGRGSMTEAFF. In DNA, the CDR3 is TGCGCCAGCAGCTTGGGCAGGGGTAGCATGACTGAAGCTTTCTTT.